Shown below are 10 T cell receptor beta chains from a single sample sequenced in a study of shared clonotypes between healthy human individuals. Sequencing was performed with immunoSEQ multiplex PCR; in TCRdb, only in-frame clones are kept and a portion is missing. The table has approximately 240,000 clones, over 50% seen once. The specimen sequenced was memory CD4+ T cells sorted from blood. Subset in this sample: CD45RA-negative fraction. These receptors came from a man between 25 and 39 years old in good health.

This clone turned up a few times. The chain combines TRBV27 with TRBJ2-7; TRBD1 aligns across 9 bases. The CDR3 sequence is 15 residues long. The V segment lost 6 bases and the J segment 0 bases; nucleotides outside the gene matches: 6. CDR1 MNHEY and CDR2 SMNVEV come from the germline V gene (reference sequence). The DNA for the CDR3 is TGTGCCAGCAGGAGGGACAGGGACGTCTCCTACGAGCAGTACTTC. Translating it yields CASRRDRDVSYEQYF.

The sample holds one count of this clone. The J gene is TRBJ2-5, the V gene TRBV9; no clear D gene. This CDR3 has 14 residues. With 0 bases removed from V and 3 bases from J, the gap between germline ends came to 9 bases. From germline, CDR1 is SGDLS and CDR2 YYNGEE. CDR3 sequence (DNA): TGTGCCAGCAGCGTAGCGCCGTCGAAAGAGACCCAGTACTTC. Its protein is CASSVAPSKETQYF.

Here the CDR3 reads CASSWGPAGVKDTQYF. The CDR3 DNA follows: TGTGCCAGCAGCTGGGGCCCAGCGGGAGTGAAAGATACGCAGTATTTT. The chain uses TRBV11-2 and TRBJ2-3; 8 bases fit TRBD2. J lost 5 bases, V lost 4 bases, and 11 bases had no gene match. The CDR3 consists of 16 residues. Germline V gene sequence: CDR1 SGHAT, CDR2 FQNNGV.

A single count supports this clone. The V gene is TRBV4-3, the J gene TRBJ2-1; the D gene is possibly TRBD1 (6 bases). The CDR3 runs 17 residues. In germline, CDR1 is LGHNA, CDR2 YSLEER. The V and J ends lost 1 base and 0 bases respectively, with 13 bases between them. This CDR3 reads CASSQGLGDISYNEQFF. In DNA, the CDR3 is TGCGCCAGCAGCCAAGGATTAGGGGACATCTCCTACAATGAGCAGTTCTTC.

Only one count was recorded for this clone. CDR3 residues: CAIMNPGYNEQYF. CDR3 nucleotides: TGTGCCATCATGAATCCGGGGTACAACGAGCAGTACTTC. V is TRBV10-3 and J is TRBJ2-7; TRBD2 is a possible D gene (5 bases). With 7 bases removed from V and 5 bases from J, the gap between germline ends came to 15 bases. The CDR3 consists of 13 residues. Germline CDR1 ENHRY, CDR2 SYGVKD.

The J gene is TRBJ2-2, the V gene TRBV9; TRBD2 agrees at 10 bases. Germline trimming cut 3 bases from V and 4 bases from J; bases unmatched to any gene: 18. Germline CDR1 SGDLS, CDR2 YYNGEE. CDR3 length: 20 amino acids. The CDR3 DNA sequence: TGTGCCAGCAGCGCAAAATCGAGGGGAGCGGGAGGGCCGTTCACCGGGGAGCTGTTTTTT. Its protein product is CASSAKSRGAGGPFTGELFF.

The CDR3 here is CASSENAGYQETQYF. DNA for the CDR3: TGCGCCAGCAGCGAAAACGCTGGGTACCAAGAGACCCAGTACTTC. The gene calls are TRBV5-1 and TRBJ2-5; D is uncertain. The germline gives CDR1 SGHRS, CDR2 YFSETQ. The CDR3 contains 15 residues. Trimming removed 4 bases at V and 0 bases at J, with 13 bases between.

Only a few counts were recorded for this clone. This chain connects TRBV6-1 to TRBJ1-5; D unresolved. CDR3 length: 17 amino acids. Germline values: CDR1 MNHNS, CDR2 SASEGT. Trimming cost V 3 bases and J 0 bases, with 15 bases left between them. CDR3 sequence reads: CASSDRSASYSNQPQHF. CDR3 nucleotides: TGTGCCAGCAGTGATCGGAGTGCATCCTATAGCAATCAGCCCCAGCATTTT.

V gene TRBV6-1 combines with J gene TRBJ1-4; 9 bases are a match to TRBD1. The CDR3 is made up of 13 amino acids. Germline CDR1 reads MNHNS; CDR2 reads SASEGT. Germline trimming cut 7 bases from V and 7 bases from J; bases unmatched to any gene: 4. The CDR3, as DNA: TGTGCCAGCACGGGACAGGGTGTTGAAAAACTGTTTTTT. Protein: CASTGQGVEKLFF.

In this sample, this clone turned up a few times. V and J are TRBV18 and TRBJ2-2; D remains unclear. This CDR3 is 14 amino acids long. The V gene lost 4 bases and the J gene lost 2 bases, with 8 bases spanning the gap. Germline assignment: CDR1 KGHSH and CDR2 LQKENI. CDR3 in DNA: TGTGCCAGCTCACAACAACTTAACACCGGGGAGCTGTTTTTT. Translated: CASSQQLNTGELFF.